The 18 T cell receptor beta chains given below trace back to one sample, sequenced in a study of OX40 agonist ivuxolimab in advanced cancers. The method was immunoSEQ multiplex PCR; TCRdb's version includes in-frame clones alone and lacks a portion of them. The profile shows roughly 80,000 clones, roughly nine tenths of them singletons. The sequences come from CD4+ or CD8+ T cells sorted from blood, collected in a trial of the OX40 agonist ivuxolimab. Source of these receptors: an adult with an advanced solid tumor such as melanoma, head and neck, liver or kidney cancer.

The V gene is TRBV4-2, the J gene TRBJ1-5; D gene unclear. CDR1 is LGHNA, CDR2 YNFKEQ, per germline. The CDR3 is 13 amino acids. Trimming took off 0 bases at V and 6 bases at J, with 6 bases between the two ends. The CDR3 nucleotides are TGTGCCAGCAGCCAAGATCGGGGTCAGCCCCAGCATTTT. Amino acid sequence: CASSQDRGQPQHF.

The chain uses TRBV5-4 and TRBJ1-5; 7 bases match TRBD1. There are 13 residues in the CDR3. V was clipped by 4 bases and J by 2 bases; unmatched bases: 0. Germline V lookup: CDR1 SGHNT, CDR2 YYREEE (reference sequence). CDR3 sequence: CASSTGGNQPQHF. As DNA, the CDR3 is TGTGCCAGCAGCACAGGGGGCAATCAGCCCCAGCATTTT.

This rearrangement joins TRBV6-1 to TRBJ1-4; tentatively, D is TRBD1 (5 bases). There are 14 residues in the CDR3. In germline, CDR1 is MNHNS, CDR2 SASEGT. V was pared by 4 bases and J by 8 bases, with 14 bases between. Here the CDR3 DNA reads TGTGCCAGCAGTGGTTGGCGCGGGGGGGAAAAACTGTTTTTT. Translating gives CASSGWRGGEKLFF.

This clone appeared a single time. The chain is built from TRBV6-1 and TRBJ1-5, with no clear D. CDR3 size: 15 residues. V dropped 0 bases and J dropped 6 bases, with 12 bases sitting between them. Germline V gene lookup returns CDR1 MNHNS and CDR2 SASEGT. The CDR3 DNA sequence: TGTGCCAGCAGTGAAGCGAGGGAGGGAGGTCAGCCCCAGCATTTT. Its protein is CASSEAREGGQPQHF.

The V gene is TRBV6-6, the J gene TRBJ1-4; TRBD1 matches 7 bases. CDR3 length equals 15 residues. J gave up 8 bases and V 6 bases, and 12 bases lay outside the gene matches. Looked up from germline, CDR1 is MNHNY and CDR2 is SVGAGI (reference sequence). CDR3 region: CASSTGDRGGEKLFF. CDR3 DNA: TGTGCCAGCAGCACCGGGGACAGAGGAGGCGAAAAACTGTTTTTT.

The rearrangement links TRBV4-2 to TRBJ2-1; perhaps TRBD2 as D (6 bases). The V end lost 1 base, the J end lost 0 bases, and 13 bases lay between the germline ends. Germline-derived CDR1 and CDR2 are LGHNA and YNFKEQ. This CDR3 has 17 residues. The CDR3 sequence: CASSQVGSGSSYNEQFF. The CDR3 coding sequence is TGTGCCAGCAGCCAAGTGGGTAGCGGTAGCTCCTACAATGAGCAGTTCTTC.

This clone was observed a single time. Germline is not matched at one junction end, which may reflect a read error. This sequence joins TRBV5-6 and TRBJ1-4; D unclear. The germline V gene has CDR1 SGHDT and CDR2 YYEEEE. There are 16 residues in the CDR3. The CDR3 DNA reads as TGTGCCGGCAGCTTGGCCGCGCAGAACTCTAATGAAAAACTGTTTTTT. Translation: CAGSLAAQNSNEKLFF.

V and J are TRBV7-2 and TRBJ2-1; 9 nucleotides align to TRBD2. CDR1 and CDR2 from the germline V gene are SGHTA and FQGNSA. This CDR3 region has 14 residues. J gave up 9 bases and V 1 base, and 4 bases lay outside the gene matches. In DNA form, the CDR3 reads TGTGCCAGCAGCTTAGGAGTTAGCGGGAGTGAGCAGTTCTTC. Translation gives CASSLGVSGSEQFF. Full variable domain (missing parts from reference TRBV7-2 and TRBJ2-1): GAGVSQSPSNKVTEKGKDVELRCDPISGHTALYWYRQSLGQGLEFLIYFQGNSAPDKSGLPSDRFSAERTGGSVSTLTIQRTQQEDSAVYLCASSLGVSGSEQFFGPGTRLTVL.

The CDR3 DNA follows: TGTGCCAGCAGACCGGGGACTAGCGGGGGGGCGTCGGGCTCCTACAATGAGCAGTTCTTC. Translating gives CASRPGTSGGASGSYNEQFF. This sequence joins TRBV2 and TRBJ2-1; 16 bases are shared with TRBD2. Trimming cost V 6 bases and J 0 bases; bases outside gene matches: 11. The CDR3 is made up of 20 amino acids. CDR1 SNHLY and CDR2 FYNNEI come from the germline V gene.

The CDR3 spells CASSNRQPGDTQYF. The CDR3 coding sequence is TGTGCCAGCTCCAATAGACAGCCCGGAGATACGCAGTATTTT. The chain joins TRBV6-5 to TRBJ2-3; D is possibly TRBD1 (5 bases). V lost 8 bases to trimming and J lost 5 bases, with 17 bases between them. Per the germline V gene, CDR1 is MNHEY and CDR2 is SVGAGI. The CDR3 totals 14 residues.

V gene TRBV28 combines with J gene TRBJ2-7, with unresolved D. CDR1 is MDHEN and CDR2 is SYDVKM in the germline V gene. CDR3 length: 14 residues. Deletions cut 1 base from V and 0 bases from J, with 7 bases between. CDR3 sequence: CASSLSVNSYEQYF. For the CDR3, the DNA is TGTGCCAGCAGTTTATCCGTCAACTCCTACGAGCAGTACTTC.

Concerning this clone: Other DNA sequences in the same sample also yield this CDR3. V usage is TRBV18 and J usage is TRBJ2-3; 7 bases are a match to TRBD2. The CDR3 has 15 residues. Per germline, CDR1 KGHSH and CDR2 LQKENI. J was trimmed by 4 bases and V by 0 bases; bases with no gene match: 4. CDR3 sequence reads: CASSPPGGGADTQYF. The CDR3 DNA follows: TGTGCCAGCTCACCACCTGGGGGAGGGGCAGATACGCAGTATTTT.

The chain carries TRBV6-1 and TRBJ1-2, with 8 bases identical to TRBD1. In germline, CDR1 is MNHNS, CDR2 SASEGT. This CDR3 region has 14 residues. J was trimmed by 8 bases and V by 6 bases; bases with no gene match: 11. CDR3 loop: CASRRQGPRGGYTF. The CDR3 nucleotides read TGTGCCAGCAGAAGACAGGGGCCGCGGGGGGGCTACACCTTC.

The DNA of the CDR3 is TGCGCCAGCAGCCAACCACTGCGGGGTATCCCCTACAATGAGCAGTTCTTC. Translation gives CASSQPLRGIPYNEQFF. This rearrangement joins TRBV4-1 to TRBJ2-1, with D tentatively TRBD2 (6 bases). The CDR3 sequence is 17 residues long. The germline gives CDR1 MGHRA, CDR2 YSYEKL. V was cut by 2 bases and J by 2 bases, with 16 bases left in between.

V gene TRBV2 combines with J gene TRBJ1-4; D is undetermined. The germline V gene encodes CDR1 SNHLY and CDR2 FYNNEI. V lost 7 bases, J lost 4 bases, and 10 bases lay in between. The CDR3 loop spans 13 amino acids. The CDR3 nucleotides are TGTGCCAGCAAAGGTTCGCTTAATGAAAAACTGTTTTTT. The encoded protein is CASKGSLNEKLFF.

In its sample, this clone was seen a few times. The chain carries TRBV18 and TRBJ1-5; D call uncertain. Trimming took 6 bases from V and 6 from J, leaving 9 bases between them. Germline CDR1 reads KGHSH; CDR2 reads LQKENI. This CDR3 is built from 12 residues. The CDR3 DNA follows: TGTGCCAGCTCCCCATCGGGTCAGCCCCAGCATTTT. Amino acid sequence: CASSPSGQPQHF. The variable domain in full, completed from reference TRBV18 and TRBJ1-5, reads NAGVMQNPRHLVRRRGQEARLRCSPMKGHSHVYWYRQLPEEGLKFMVYLQKENIIDESGMPKERFSAEFPKEGPSILRIQQVVRGDSAAYFCASSPSGQPQHFGDGTRLSIL.

This clone is classed as medium-sized. The chain carries TRBV6-6 and TRBJ1-6; 7 bases align to TRBD1. From germline, CDR1 is MNHNY and CDR2 SVGAGI (reference sequence). This CDR3 spans 13 amino acids. The J segment lost 9 bases and the V segment lost 5 bases, leaving 4 bases of the junction unmatched. Here the CDR3 DNA reads TGTGCCAGCAGTCCGACAGGGATTTCACCCCTCCACTTT. It specifies CASSPTGISPLHF.

This clone appeared once. This sequence joins TRBV2 and TRBJ1-5; D is uncertain. Germline values: CDR1 SNHLY, CDR2 FYNNEI. With 7 bases removed from V and 6 bases from J, the gap between germline ends came to 19 bases. The CDR3 contains 15 residues. The CDR3, as DNA: TGTGCCAGCACCGAGACAAGGAGGGCTAGTCAGCCCCAGCATTTT. This gives the protein CASTETRRASQPQHF. The full variable domain, rest sourced from reference TRBV2 and TRBJ1-5, is EPEVTQTPSHQVTQMGQEVILRCVPISNHLYFYWYRQILGQKVEFLVSFYNNEISEKSEIFDDQFSVERPDGSNFTLKIRSTKLEDSAMYFCASTETRRASQPQHFGDGTRLSIL.